Listed below are T cell receptor beta chains from one sample, sequenced in a study of regulatory T cells in long-lasting Graves disease. A single record per CDR3 protein comes from TCRdb applying MiXCR to the multiplex PCR reads. Seen here are over 300,000 distinct CDR3 sequences, around a fifth observed once, and the top ten hold 29%. The sample here was peripheral blood mononuclear cells (PBMCs), taken when the disease was refractory, from a patient treated with antithyroid drugs. These receptors came from a female donor with Graves disease. The CDR3 runs from the conserved cysteine through the conserved F or W. Each record gives: V gene, J gene, CDR3 protein.

v_call: TRBV7-9
j_call: TRBJ1-5
cdr3_aa: CASSSSPGRVQPQHF

v_call: TRBV12-3/TRBV12-4
j_call: TRBJ2-3
cdr3_aa: CASSFTRLAITRSNTQYF

v_call: TRBV4-1
j_call: TRBJ1-3
cdr3_aa: CASSRTTGAGSGNTIYF

v_call: TRBV28
j_call: TRBJ1-5
cdr3_aa: CASSSTGGQPQHF

v_call: TRBV20-1
j_call: TRBJ2-1
cdr3_aa: CSLTWGGSSYNEQFF

v_call: TRBV12-3/TRBV12-4
j_call: TRBJ1-6
cdr3_aa: CASSSRDRGSSYNSPLHF

v_call: TRBV11-2
j_call: TRBJ2-5
cdr3_aa: CASSLLPSRGGGTQYF

v_call: TRBV7-9
j_call: TRBJ2-1
cdr3_aa: CASSRNQGYNEQFF

v_call: TRBV4-3
j_call: TRBJ1-3
cdr3_aa: CASSQTLTSPSAGNTIYF

v_call: TRBV12-3/TRBV12-4
j_call: TRBJ1-2
cdr3_aa: CASSATGGQRGYTF

v_call: TRBV7-3
j_call: TRBJ2-7
cdr3_aa: CASSSPGLATYEQYF

v_call: TRBV20-1
j_call: TRBJ2-7
cdr3_aa: CSASPPSDSYEQYF

v_call: TRBV11-3
j_call: TRBJ2-7
cdr3_aa: CASSLRVTSYEQYF

v_call: TRBV28
j_call: TRBJ2-2
cdr3_aa: CASSSGGLFF

v_call: TRBV25-1
j_call: TRBJ2-7
cdr3_aa: CASSIDSAEQYF

v_call: TRBV9
j_call: TRBJ1-1
cdr3_aa: CASSVSPGGDTEAFF

v_call: TRBV10-2
j_call: TRBJ1-4
cdr3_aa: CASSGTDLNEKLFF

v_call: TRBV30
j_call: TRBJ2-6
cdr3_aa: CAWRIVSGANVLTF

v_call: TRBV18
j_call: TRBJ1-2
cdr3_aa: CASSPSTYGYTF

v_call: TRBV29-1
j_call: TRBJ1-1
cdr3_aa: CSVKDSLPEAFF

v_call: TRBV2
j_call: TRBJ1-2
cdr3_aa: CASSEFGGANYGYTF

v_call: TRBV2
j_call: TRBJ1-3
cdr3_aa: CASSEGAQWGNTIYF

v_call: TRBV10-3
j_call: TRBJ2-7
cdr3_aa: CAISPGTSFYEQYF

v_call: TRBV7-2
j_call: TRBJ1-1
cdr3_aa: CASSSQGQTEAFF

v_call: TRBV5-1
j_call: TRBJ2-2
cdr3_aa: CASSLTGPGELFF

v_call: TRBV10-3
j_call: TRBJ1-1
cdr3_aa: CAITETLNTEAFF

v_call: TRBV25-1
j_call: TRBJ2-2
cdr3_aa: CASSVGANTGELFF

v_call: TRBV6-1
j_call: TRBJ1-2
cdr3_aa: CASSRTESYYGYTF

v_call: TRBV7-9
j_call: TRBJ2-2
cdr3_aa: CASSGGTGRWELFF

v_call: TRBV20-1
j_call: TRBJ1-1
cdr3_aa: CSAPRARLTGPQAFF

v_call: TRBV19
j_call: TRBJ2-5
cdr3_aa: CASSGRPGRVYQETQYF

v_call: TRBV30
j_call: TRBJ2-7
cdr3_aa: CAWSVLGYEQYF

v_call: TRBV20-1
j_call: TRBJ1-2
cdr3_aa: CSAREGLSTYGYTF

v_call: TRBV19
j_call: TRBJ2-7
cdr3_aa: CASSPGQGAASSYEQYF

v_call: TRBV12-3/TRBV12-4
j_call: TRBJ2-7
cdr3_aa: CASTQVAGSRNEQYF

v_call: TRBV4-3
j_call: TRBJ2-7
cdr3_aa: CASSPGARGYEQYF

v_call: TRBV7-2
j_call: TRBJ1-3
cdr3_aa: CASSFGQGSGNTIYF

v_call: TRBV6-2/TRBV6-3
j_call: TRBJ2-7
cdr3_aa: CASGTAGTGQHEQYF

v_call: TRBV12-5
j_call: TRBJ1-6
cdr3_aa: CASAAPQGSSYNSPLHF

v_call: TRBV25-1
j_call: TRBJ2-5
cdr3_aa: CASSWAEKETQYF